The clone carrying this T cell receptor beta chain came up many times. Its cognate antigen is unknown. The CDR3 contains 13 residues. With 5 bases removed from V and 3 bases from J, the gap between germline ends came to 11 bases. The sample is drawn from a study of neurological immune-mediated disorders. Study outcomes and limitations: No CDR3 amino acid sequences recurred among expanded clones across subjects, suggesting private repertoires in all groups.

With 10-nucleotide random UMIs included, cDNA was synthesized by 5'RACE. TCRdb recomputed calls from the 5' RACE reads with MiXCR, one row per CDR3 protein. The data show about 33,000 distinct CDR3 sequences, more than 1.3% seen once. The sequence was obtained from a woman aged 25 to 39 with multiple sclerosis. This chain links TRBV12-3 or TRBV12-4 with TRBJ2-7; a possible D gene is TRBD1 (5 bases). The sample taken for sequencing was PBMCs. The CDR3 DNA reads as TGTGCCAGCAGTCCGACAGTAGGCTACGAGCAGTACTTC. This gives the protein CASSPTVGYEQYF.